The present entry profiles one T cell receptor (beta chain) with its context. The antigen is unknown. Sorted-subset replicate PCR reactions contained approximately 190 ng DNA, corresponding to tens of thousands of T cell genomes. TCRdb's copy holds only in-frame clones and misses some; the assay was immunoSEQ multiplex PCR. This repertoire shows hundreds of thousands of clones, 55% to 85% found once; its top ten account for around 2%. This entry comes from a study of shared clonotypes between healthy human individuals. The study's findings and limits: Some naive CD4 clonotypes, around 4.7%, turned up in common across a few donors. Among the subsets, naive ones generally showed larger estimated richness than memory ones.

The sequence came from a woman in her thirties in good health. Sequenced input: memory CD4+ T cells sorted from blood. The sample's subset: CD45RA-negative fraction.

The CDR3 DNA follows: TGTGCCAGCAGCCACACCCACAATGAGCAGTTCTTC. It specifies CASSHTHNEQFF. The chain is built from TRBV5-4 and TRBJ2-1; D call uncertain. The CDR3 consists of 12 residues. Trimming took off 4 bases at V and 5 bases at J, with 7 bases between the two ends. Germline lookup yields CDR1 SGHNT and CDR2 YYREEE (reference sequence).